These T cell receptor beta chains were read from a single sample in a study of blood T cell repertoires in COVID-19. Measured with immunoSEQ multiplex PCR; TCRdb has only the in-frame clones, and not every one. Among some 220,000 clones listed, about 90% were seen once. Sequencing was carried out using peripheral blood. The origin of the receptors is a young woman who had recovered from COVID-19. The CDR3 runs from the conserved cysteine through the conserved F or W. Fields, in order: CDR3 protein, J gene, clone size, V gene. Rows give clone size only sometimes, using once, few, many, or a class for an expanded clone.

CASSRDPRTGGSAEQYF,TRBJ2-7,once,TRBV5-1
CAWGSLRVLNTEAFF,TRBJ1-1,-,TRBV30
CASSPDRAHRDEQYF,TRBJ2-7,once,TRBV6-5
CASSQLDRDEQYF,TRBJ2-7,-,TRBV4-2
CASSQDQGYNQPQHF,TRBJ1-5,-,TRBV4-2
CASSTIAARSTQYF,TRBJ2-3,-,TRBV19
CASSSPRTGDYNEQFF,TRBJ2-1,-,TRBV7-2
CASSQRSGASGRESSYEQYF,TRBJ2-7,-,TRBV4-2
CASSPGQGLGNQPQHF,TRBJ1-5,-,TRBV18
CSASLDRAGELGYTF,TRBJ1-2,-,TRBV20-1
CASTPGNQPQHF,TRBJ1-5,-,TRBV6-5
CASSIGGHSYNEQFF,TRBJ2-1,-,TRBV19
CATSRDPGTSAYEQYF,TRBJ2-7,few,TRBV15
CASSVLSGRGQYF,TRBJ2-7,-,TRBV11-1
CASKWDRESYEQYF,TRBJ2-7,-,TRBV6-5
CASVNRVGETQYF,TRBJ2-5,-,TRBV19
CASSSPGQGGYTF,TRBJ1-2,many,TRBV27
CASSLRDEQYF,TRBJ2-7,-,TRBV7-7
CASSKEGYEQYF,TRBJ2-7,-,TRBV19
CASNRPNEKLFF,TRBJ1-4,-,TRBV25-1
CASSLQPHNYGYTF,TRBJ1-2,-,TRBV6-6
CASSQEGGLAKNIQYF,TRBJ2-4,-,TRBV3-1/TRBV3-2
CASSLGGQGSYGYTF,TRBJ1-2,-,TRBV5-1
CASSQGFGNLNYGYTF,TRBJ1-2,-,TRBV3-1/TRBV3-2
CASSLTGKYTDTQYF,TRBJ2-3,-,TRBV6-2/TRBV6-3
CASSRDRGNTIYF,TRBJ1-3,-,TRBV7-3
CASSGRPGIGEQYF,TRBJ2-7,-,TRBV9
CASSLSPSGNTDTQYF,TRBJ2-3,once,TRBV7-3
CASSPYRGQDEQYF,TRBJ2-7,-,TRBV13
CASSVGQITEAFF,TRBJ1-1,-,TRBV9
CASSAGIGRGANEKLFF,TRBJ1-4,-,TRBV5-4
CASRLPGGAETQYF,TRBJ2-5,-,TRBV6-5
CSASPAGISWDEQYF,TRBJ2-7,few,TRBV20-1